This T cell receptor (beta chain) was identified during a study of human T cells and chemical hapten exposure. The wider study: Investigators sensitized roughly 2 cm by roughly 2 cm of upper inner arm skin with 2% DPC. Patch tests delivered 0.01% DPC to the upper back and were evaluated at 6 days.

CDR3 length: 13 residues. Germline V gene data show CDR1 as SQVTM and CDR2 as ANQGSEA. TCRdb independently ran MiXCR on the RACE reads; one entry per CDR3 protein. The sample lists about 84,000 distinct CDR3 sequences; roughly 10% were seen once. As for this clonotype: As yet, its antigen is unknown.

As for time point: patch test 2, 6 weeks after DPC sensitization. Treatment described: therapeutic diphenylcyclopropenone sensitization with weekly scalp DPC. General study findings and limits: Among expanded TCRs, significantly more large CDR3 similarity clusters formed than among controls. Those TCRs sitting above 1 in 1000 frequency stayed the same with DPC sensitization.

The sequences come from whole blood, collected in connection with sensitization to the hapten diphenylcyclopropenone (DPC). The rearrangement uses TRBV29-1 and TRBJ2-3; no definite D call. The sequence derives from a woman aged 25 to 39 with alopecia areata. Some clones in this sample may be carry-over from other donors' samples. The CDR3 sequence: CTVSPGLTDTQYF. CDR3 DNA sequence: TGCACCGTAAGTCCCGGCCTGACAGATACGCAGTATTTT.